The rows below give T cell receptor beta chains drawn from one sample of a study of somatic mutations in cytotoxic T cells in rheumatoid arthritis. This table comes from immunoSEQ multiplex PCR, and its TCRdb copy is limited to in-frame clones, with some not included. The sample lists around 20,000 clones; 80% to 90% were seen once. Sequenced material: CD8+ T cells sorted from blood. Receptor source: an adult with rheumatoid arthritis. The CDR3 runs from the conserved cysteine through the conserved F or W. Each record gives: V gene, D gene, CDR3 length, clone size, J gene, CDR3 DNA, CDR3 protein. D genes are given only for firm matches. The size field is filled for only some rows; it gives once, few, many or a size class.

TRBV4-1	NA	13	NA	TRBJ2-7	TGCGCCAGCAGCCAGAGCGGGTACTACGAGCAGTACTTC	CASSQSGYYEQYF
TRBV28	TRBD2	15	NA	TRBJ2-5	TGTGCCAGCGCCATCATGGGAGGGCTAGAGGAGACCCAGTACTTC	CASAIMGGLEETQYF
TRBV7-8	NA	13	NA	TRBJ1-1	TGTGCCAGCAGCCCCGGCGGGAGCACTGAAGCTTTCTTT	CASSPGGSTEAFF
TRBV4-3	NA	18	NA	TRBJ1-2	TGCGCCAGCAGCCAAGATAGGGGAATTCCCTATTCTAACTATGGCTACACCTTC	CASSQDRGIPYSNYGYTF
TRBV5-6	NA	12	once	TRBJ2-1	TGTGCCAGCAGCTTGGGGACAAGTGAGCAGTTCTTC	CASSLGTSEQFF
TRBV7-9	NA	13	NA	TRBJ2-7	TGTGCCAGCAGCTTGGGGGCCGAGGAAGAGCAGTACTTC	CASSLGAEEEQYF
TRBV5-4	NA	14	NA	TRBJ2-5	TGTGCCAGCAGCTTGGAAGGGTTTCAAGAGACCCAGTACTTC	CASSLEGFQETQYF
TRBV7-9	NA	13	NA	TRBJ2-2	TGTGCCAGCAGCTTAGCAGGGACCGGGGAGCTGTTTTTT	CASSLAGTGELFF
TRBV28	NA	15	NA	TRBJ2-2	TGTGCCAGCAGTCCGACGACGAGGATCACCGGGGAGCTGTTTTTT	CASSPTTRITGELFF
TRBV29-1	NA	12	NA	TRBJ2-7	TGCAGCGTTGAAGAGACAGACTACGAGCAGTACTTC	CSVEETDYEQYF
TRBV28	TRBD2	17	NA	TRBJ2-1	TGTGCCAGCAGTTTAGTCCTAGCGGGGACCTCCTACAATGAGCAGTTCTTC	CASSLVLAGTSYNEQFF
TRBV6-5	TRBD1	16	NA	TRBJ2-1	TGTGCCAGCAGTTCACAGGGGGGTGGATCCTACAATGAGCAGTTCTTC	CASSSQGGGSYNEQFF
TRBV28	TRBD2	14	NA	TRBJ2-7	TGTGCCTCACAGCCAGTAGCGGGAGTAAGGGAGCAGTACTTC	CASQPVAGVREQYF
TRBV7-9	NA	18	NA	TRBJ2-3	TGTGCCAGCAGCTTAAGGGCCTGGGACTCGCTGTACACAGATACGCAGTATTTT	CASSLRAWDSLYTDTQYF
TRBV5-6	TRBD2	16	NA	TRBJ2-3	TGTGCCAGCAGGGGGATGGCGGGGGGAAGCACAGATACGCAGTATTTT	CASRGMAGGSTDTQYF
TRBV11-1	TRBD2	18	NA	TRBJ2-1	TGTGCCAGCAGCCGACTAGCGGGGGGCTCCAGCTCCTACAATGAGCAGTTCTTC	CASSRLAGGSSSYNEQFF
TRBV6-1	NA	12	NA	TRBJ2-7	TGTGCCAGCAGACAGGATTCCTACGAGCAGTACTTC	CASRQDSYEQYF
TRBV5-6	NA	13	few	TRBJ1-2	TGTGCCAGCAGCTTGGGACCCTCCTATGGCTACACCTTC	CASSLGPSYGYTF
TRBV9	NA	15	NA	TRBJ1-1	TGTGCCAGCAGCACCTCGGGAGGTATGAACACTGAAGCTTTCTTT	CASSTSGGMNTEAFF
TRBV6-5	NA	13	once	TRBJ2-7	TGTGCCAGCGCATCCGGGCCCTTTCCCGAGCAGTACTTC	CASASGPFPEQYF
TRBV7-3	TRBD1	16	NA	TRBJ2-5	TGTGCCAGCAGCCCAGGCTCAGGGGGACACCAAGAGACCCAGTACTTC	CASSPGSGGHQETQYF
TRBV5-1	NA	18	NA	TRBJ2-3	TGCGCCAGCAGCTTGGGCCGGGGGCCGGGACTACTCACAGATACGCAGTATTTT	CASSLGRGPGLLTDTQYF
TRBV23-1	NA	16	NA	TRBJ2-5	TGCGCCAGCAGTCAAAGGCCGCGGGCTATGCTTGGGACCCAGTACTTC	CASSQRPRAMLGTQYF
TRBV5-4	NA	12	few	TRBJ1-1	TGTGCCAGCAGCTTAGGCCAGGGAGGCGCTTTCTTT	CASSLGQGGAFF
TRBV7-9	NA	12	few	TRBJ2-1	TGTGCCAGCAGCTTACCGGGGGCCCCTCGGTTCTTC	CASSLPGAPRFF
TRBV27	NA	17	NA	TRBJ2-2	TGTGCCAGCAGTTTATCGATAGCGCTAGCCGACACCGGGGAGCTGTTTTTT	CASSLSIALADTGELFF
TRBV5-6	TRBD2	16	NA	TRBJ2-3	TGTGCCAGCAGCCCAACACCGACTAGCGTTTCAGATACGCAGTATTTT	CASSPTPTSVSDTQYF
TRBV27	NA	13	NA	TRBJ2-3	TGTGCCAGCAGTTTATCGGGGACAGATACGCAGTATTTT	CASSLSGTDTQYF
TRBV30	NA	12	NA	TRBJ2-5	TGTGCCTGGAGGGGGGCGCGGGAGACCCAGTACTTC	CAWRGARETQYF
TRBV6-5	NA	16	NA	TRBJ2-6	TGTGCCAGCAGTTACACAGGTACTACTGGGGCCAACGTCCTGACTTTC	CASSYTGTTGANVLTF
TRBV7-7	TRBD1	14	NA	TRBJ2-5	TGTGCTAGCAGCGCGACAGGGGGCGGGGAGACCCAGTACTTC	CASSATGGGETQYF
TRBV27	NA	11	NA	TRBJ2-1	TGTGCCTCTTACTGGGGGGATGAGCAGTTCTTC	CASYWGDEQFF
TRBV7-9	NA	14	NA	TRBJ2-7	TGTGCCAGCAGCCAGTGGGACGGCACCTACGAGCAGTACTTC	CASSQWDGTYEQYF
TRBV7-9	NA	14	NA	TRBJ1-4	TGTGCCAGCAGCTTATCGCTGGCACCTGAAAAACTGTTTTTT	CASSLSLAPEKLFF
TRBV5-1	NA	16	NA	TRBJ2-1	TGCGCCAGCAGCTCCTACGGGGCTAGCTCCTACAATGAGCAGTTCTTC	CASSSYGASSYNEQFF
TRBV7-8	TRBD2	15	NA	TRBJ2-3	TGTGCCAGCAGCTCAACTAGCGGGGTTTCAGATACGCAGTATTTT	CASSSTSGVSDTQYF
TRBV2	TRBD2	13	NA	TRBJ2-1	TGTGCCAGCAGTGAAACTAGCGACAATGAGCAGTTCTTC	CASSETSDNEQFF
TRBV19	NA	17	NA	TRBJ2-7	TGTGCCAGTAGTATAGATCATCTGGGGTCATCCTCCTACGAGCAGTACTTC	CASSIDHLGSSSYEQYF
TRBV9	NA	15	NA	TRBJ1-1	TGTGCCAGCAGCGTAGTGGACGGCTGGAGCACTGAAGCTTTCTTT	CASSVVDGWSTEAFF
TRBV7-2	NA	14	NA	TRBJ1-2	TGTGCCAGCAGCTTAGAAGTGGGGGTCTATGGCTACACCTTC	CASSLEVGVYGYTF
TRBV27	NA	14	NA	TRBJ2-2	TGTGCCAGCGGGGCGGGATCGAACACCGGGGAGCTGTTTTTT	CASGAGSNTGELFF
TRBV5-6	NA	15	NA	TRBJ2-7	TGTGCCAGCAGCCACCCCTCGCAGCTGTCCTACGAGCAGTACTTC	CASSHPSQLSYEQYF
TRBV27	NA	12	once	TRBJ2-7	TGTGCCAGCAGTTCCAGGGTTGACGAGCAGTACTTC	CASSSRVDEQYF
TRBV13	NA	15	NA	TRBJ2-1	TGTGCCAGCAGCTTAGTCCGGGCGGATTACAATGAGCAGTTCTTC	CASSLVRADYNEQFF
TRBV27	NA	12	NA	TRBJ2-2	TGTGCCAGCACCTCCTGGTCCGGGGAGCTGTTTTTT	CASTSWSGELFF
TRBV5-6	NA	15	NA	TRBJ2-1	TGTGCCAGCAGCTTGGGACTAGGGCCTTACAATGAGCAGTTCTTC	CASSLGLGPYNEQFF
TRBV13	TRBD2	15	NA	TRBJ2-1	TGTGCCAGCAGCTTGACTAGCTTCTCCTACAATGAGCAGTTCTTC	CASSLTSFSYNEQFF
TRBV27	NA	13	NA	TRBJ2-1	TGTGCCAGCAGGAACGACAGGTTCAATGAGCAGTTCTTC	CASRNDRFNEQFF
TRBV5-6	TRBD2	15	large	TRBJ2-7	TGTGCCAGCAGCCGTGGGAGGGCGGGATTCTACGAGCAGTACTTC	CASSRGRAGFYEQYF